The 28 T cell receptor beta chains below were found in one sample sequenced in a study of OX40 agonist ivuxolimab in advanced cancers. Libraries were prepared through the immunoSEQ multiplex PCR assay. Not all clones reach the TCRdb copy of this immuneACCESS table, which keeps in-frame sequences only. Checked studies attribute under half of the gap to unresolved V genes and leave the rest unexplained. The sample table contains 65,000 to 95,000 clones; only one count was recorded for roughly 90% of them. The ten largest make up about 0.2% of the sample. Specimen: CD4+ or CD8+ T cells sorted from blood, collected in a trial of the OX40 agonist ivuxolimab. The receptors stem from an adult with an advanced solid tumor such as melanoma, head and neck, liver or kidney cancer.

The chain joins TRBV5-4 to TRBJ2-7; 9 bases are shared with TRBD2. Germline assignment: CDR1 SGHNT and CDR2 YYREEE (reference sequence). CDR3 length: 14 amino acids. J lost 6 bases, V lost 4 bases, and 8 bases had no gene match. CDR3 in DNA: TGTGCCAGCAGCCAGCCGGGACTAGCTGGCGAGCAGTACTTC. Residues: CASSQPGLAGEQYF.

The chain employs TRBV5-4 and TRBJ1-2, with D possibly matching TRBD1 (5 bases). Trimming left V 0 bases short and J 3 bases short, with 12 bases between. CDR1 and CDR2 (germline): SGHNT, YYREEE (reference sequence). The CDR3 has 15 amino acids. The CDR3 nucleotides are TGTGCCAGCAGCTTGGACAGGACCCTTCACTATGGCTACACCTTC. This encodes CASSLDRTLHYGYTF.

The V and J genes are TRBV6-5 and TRBJ1-1; 7 positions match TRBD1. The CDR3 runs 13 residues. Germline trimming cut 6 bases from V and 2 bases from J; bases unmatched to any gene: 3. Germline V gives CDR1 MNHEY, CDR2 SVGAGI. CDR3 protein: CASRGTANTEAFF. CDR3 coding DNA: TGTGCCAGCAGGGGGACAGCCAACACTGAAGCTTTCTTT.

The CDR3 loop reads CASSSGTTDTQYF. The CDR3 DNA reads as TGTGCCAGCAGCTCCGGGACCACAGATACGCAGTATTTT. The chain carries TRBV5-4 and TRBJ2-3; D is possibly TRBD1 or TRBD2 (5 bases each). CDR1 and CDR2 (germline): SGHNT, YYREEE (reference sequence). CDR3 length: 13 residues. Trimming left V 3 bases short and J 2 bases short, with 7 bases between.

The chain uses TRBV6-5 and TRBJ2-1; weak D call: TRBD1 (7 bases). V lost 7 bases and J lost 5, with 15 bases in between. The germline CDR1 and CDR2 sequences are MNHEY and SVGAGI. This CDR3 is 14 amino acids long. This CDR3 reads CASKRQGGHNEQFF. CDR3 DNA sequence: TGTGCCAGCAAGAGGCAGGGGGGTCACAATGAGCAGTTCTTC.

This chain links TRBV9 with TRBJ2-3; TRBD1 agrees at 8 bases. This CDR3 has 16 residues. V dropped 4 bases and J dropped 4; count of bases not matched to a gene: 11. Germline CDR1 SGDLS, CDR2 YYNGEE. CDR3 in amino acids: CASSIQGAQRSDTQYF. As DNA, the CDR3 is TGTGCCAGCAGCATTCAGGGGGCACAGAGATCAGATACGCAGTATTTT.

The count of this clone is one. The gene calls are TRBV6-1 and TRBJ1-1; a weak D match, TRBD1 (5 bases). CDR1 is MNHNS and CDR2 is SASEGT in the germline V gene. Trimming removed 6 bases from V and 3 bases from J, with 11 bases in between. The CDR3 totals 13 residues. CDR3 sequence (DNA): TGTGCCAGCAGGACAGCGGGGTACACTGAAGCTTTCTTT. Its protein product is CASRTAGYTEAFF.

This clone has more than one count but fewer than ten. This chain links TRBV7-8 with TRBJ2-3, with no clear D. The CDR3 is made up of 17 amino acids. With 2 bases removed from V and 0 bases from J, the gap between germline ends came to 15 bases. Germline CDR1 SGHVS, CDR2 FQNEAQ. CDR3 coding DNA: TGTGCCAGCAGCTTATTTTTAAGCATTTCTAGCACAGATACGCAGTATTTT. This encodes CASSLFLSISSTDTQYF.

This clone showed up many times. This chain uses TRBV6-6 with TRBJ1-5; tentative D call: TRBD1 (6 bases). This CDR3 has 14 residues. In germline, CDR1 is MNHNY, CDR2 SVGAGI (reference sequence). Deletions cut 2 bases from V and 6 bases from J, with 11 bases between. DNA for the CDR3: TGTGCCAGCAGTTACGCGCAACAGGGTCAGCCCCAGCATTTT. Protein product: CASSYAQQGQPQHF.

V is TRBV11-3 and J is TRBJ2-7; no reliable D call. Germline assignment: CDR1 SGHNT and CDR2 YENEEA. The CDR3 has 13 amino acids. The ends were cut back, 1 base at V and 5 bases at J, with 9 bases in the middle. The CDR3 DNA sequence: TGTGCCAGCAGCTTAGGGGGTACTAACGAGCAGTACTTC. It codes for CASSLGGTNEQYF.

This chain connects TRBV5-1 to TRBJ2-5; 11 nucleotides agree with TRBD2. Gene TRBJ2-7 matches the end of the DNA better, so the J call may be wrong. Germline-derived CDR1 and CDR2 are SGHRS and YFSETQ. The CDR3 runs 17 residues. The CDR3: CASSLGASGRSDYEQYF. CDR3 DNA: TGCGCCAGCAGCTTGGGGGCTAGCGGGAGGTCGGACTACGAGCAGTACTTC.

This chain uses TRBV5-1 with TRBJ2-1; D is unresolved. This CDR3 has 13 residues. Looked up from germline, CDR1 is SGHRS and CDR2 is YFSETQ. V was trimmed by 5 bases and J by 6 bases, leaving 12 bases between them. CDR3 sequence: CASSASIGNEQFF. Here the CDR3 DNA reads TGCGCCAGCAGTGCTAGTATAGGCAATGAGCAGTTCTTC.

The sample holds a few counts of this clone. The rearrangement joins TRBV7-9 to TRBJ2-7; TRBD1 agrees at 8 bases. Per the germline V gene, CDR1 is SEHNR and CDR2 is FQNEAQ (reference sequence). V lost 4 bases and J lost 6; bases outside the gene matches: 14. The CDR3 is 16 amino acids. CDR3 in amino acids: CASSSPKSGGSGEQYF. The CDR3, as DNA: TGTGCCAGCAGCTCCCCAAAGTCAGGGGGCTCGGGCGAGCAGTACTTC.

This chain uses TRBV5-1 with TRBJ2-7, with D perhaps assigned TRBD1 or TRBD2 (6 bases each). In germline, CDR1 is SGHRS, CDR2 YFSETQ. CDR3 length equals 14 residues. Trimming left V 4 bases short and J 12 bases short, with 23 bases between. The CDR3: CASSPARGREAGYF. The CDR3 nucleotides read TGCGCCAGCAGCCCTGCCCGGGGGCGCGAGGCGGGGTACTTC.

V gene TRBV6-5 combines with J gene TRBJ2-3, with 9 bases matching TRBD1. The CDR3 has 12 amino acids. Trimming cost V 7 bases and J 9 bases; bases outside gene matches: 5. The germline V gene has CDR1 MNHEY and CDR2 SVGAGI. CDR3 sequence reads: CASTTTGGTQYF. DNA of the CDR3: TGTGCCAGCACCACGACAGGGGGAACGCAGTATTTT.

V and J are TRBV6-6 and TRBJ2-7; a weak D match, TRBD1 (6 bases). Germline CDR1 is MNHNY and CDR2 is SVGAGI (reference sequence). With 0 bases removed from V and 3 bases from J, the gap between germline ends came to 12 bases. The CDR3 runs to 15 residues. The CDR3 bases are TGTGCCAGCAGTTACTCGACGCCAGGGGACTACGAGCAGTACTTC. This encodes CASSYSTPGDYEQYF.

The sample holds a few counts of this clone. The V call is TRBV10-3, the J call TRBJ1-2; D may be TRBD1 (5 bases). This CDR3 contains 14 residues. V lost 5 bases to trimming and J lost 4 bases, with 14 bases between them. CDR1 and CDR2 from the germline V gene are ENHRY and SYGVKD. The CDR3 reads CAISQGGGSYGYTF. The CDR3 DNA reads TGTGCCATCAGTCAGGGAGGAGGCTCCTATGGCTACACCTTC.

The gene calls are TRBV9 and TRBJ2-2, with TRBD2 identical over 7 bases. The V segment lost 4 bases and the J segment 8 bases; nucleotides outside the gene matches: 11. Germline-derived CDR1 and CDR2 are SGDLS and YYNGEE. The CDR3 length is 15 residues. The CDR3 nucleotides are TGTGCCAGCAGCTCCGGGGGGTTGATGGCGGGGGAGCTGTTTTTT. Its protein product is CASSSGGLMAGELFF.

This chain uses TRBV28 with TRBJ2-4; 9 bases agree with TRBD2. The length of the CDR3 is 15 residues. Trimming cost V 5 bases and J 8 bases; bases outside gene matches: 10. Germline CDR1 and CDR2: MDHEN and SYDVKM. The CDR3 DNA reads as TGTGCCAGCAGTCTTTCCGGGACTAGCTTCCACATTCAGTACTTC. This encodes CASSLSGTSFHIQYF.

A single count supports this clone. The chain combines TRBV28 with TRBJ1-4, with 8 nucleotides matching TRBD1. After removal of 6 bases from V and 8 bases from J, the junction contained 8 bases not matched to a gene. The CDR3 runs 14 residues. Germline V gene lookup returns CDR1 MDHEN and CDR2 SYDVKM. The CDR3 DNA follows: TGTGCCAGCAGCCGGACAGGGAGAAGAGAAAAACTGTTTTTT. This gives the protein CASSRTGRREKLFF. The full variable domain, rest sourced from reference TRBV28 and TRBJ1-4, is DVKVTQSSRYLVKRTGEKVFLECVQDMDHENMFWYRQDPGLGLRLIYFSYDVKMKEKGDIPEGYSVSREKKERFSLILESASTNQTSMYLCASSRTGRREKLFFGSGTQLSVL.

The CDR3 here is CASSQRVGTGELFF. The CDR3 region has the DNA TGTGCCAGCAGCCAACGGGTCGGCACCGGGGAGCTGTTTTTT. The V gene is TRBV7-3, the J gene TRBJ2-2; D uncertain. CDR3 length: 14 amino acids. Germline CDR1 SGHTA, CDR2 FQGTGA. The V end lost 5 bases, the J end lost 4 bases, and 11 bases lay between the germline ends.

The chain links TRBV6-1 to TRBJ2-2, with D tentatively TRBD1 (6 bases). V lost 3 bases and J lost 6, with 11 bases in between. CDR1 MNHNS and CDR2 SASEGT come from the germline V gene. This CDR3 has 14 amino acids. Here the CDR3 reads CASSDVRGSGELFF. Here the CDR3 DNA reads TGTGCCAGCAGTGACGTCAGGGGTTCCGGGGAGCTGTTTTTT.

CDR3 residues: CAWLGRGTYNEQFF. CDR3 DNA: TGTGCCTGGTTGGGGCGGGGAACCTACAATGAGCAGTTCTTC. The rearrangement links TRBV30 to TRBJ2-1, with D tentatively TRBD2 (6 bases). This CDR3 is 14 amino acids long. Germline CDR1 is GTSNPN and CDR2 is SVGIG (reference sequence). The ends were cut back, 5 bases at V and 2 bases at J, with 13 bases in the middle.

This clone has only one observation. V and J are TRBV10-1 and TRBJ1-1; D remains ambiguous. Trimming shortened V by 5 bases and J by 0 bases, and 7 bases separated the two germline ends. CDR3 length: 13 residues. CDR1 and CDR2 (germline): WNHNN, SYGVQD (reference sequence). The CDR3 loop is CASSRDVNTEAFF. CDR3 bases: TGCGCCAGCAGTAGAGATGTGAACACTGAAGCTTTCTTT.

In DNA, the CDR3 is TGTGCCAGCAGCCGGACAGGGTCCTATAATTCACCCCTCCACTTT. Its translation: CASSRTGSYNSPLHF. The V and J genes are TRBV7-9 and TRBJ1-6; 8 bases match TRBD1. The CDR3 extends over 15 amino acids. V trimming: 5 bases; J trimming: 1 base; junction bases outside the gene matches: 1. Germline loops: CDR1 SEHNR, CDR2 FQNEAQ (reference sequence).

This chain connects TRBV5-1 to TRBJ2-1, with D tentatively TRBD1 (5 bases). Trimming cost V 4 bases and J 0 bases, with 17 bases left between them. The CDR3 spans 17 residues. Germline V gene sequence: CDR1 SGHRS, CDR2 YFSETQ. This chain's CDR3 is CASSNPRDRRSYNEQFF. The CDR3 DNA is TGCGCCAGCAGCAATCCCCGAGACAGACGCTCCTACAATGAGCAGTTCTTC.

The chain recombines TRBV7-9 with TRBJ1-5; no firm D call. The CDR3 has 14 residues. V lost 5 bases, J lost 0 bases, and 8 bases lay in between. Germline V gene lookup returns CDR1 SEHNR and CDR2 FQNEAQ (reference sequence). CDR3: CASSHDGSNQPQHF. The CDR3 DNA reads TGTGCCAGCAGCCACGACGGTAGCAATCAGCCCCAGCATTTT.

The chain recombines TRBV19 with TRBJ2-4; either TRBD1 or TRBD2 may fit D (5 bases each). Germline lookup yields CDR1 LNHDA and CDR2 SQIVND (reference sequence). CDR3 size: 14 residues. The V end lost 6 bases, the J end lost 2 bases, and 11 bases lay between the germline ends. This chain's CDR3 is CASRRGTTKNIQYF. DNA of the CDR3: TGTGCCAGTAGAAGAGGGACGACCAAAAACATTCAGTACTTC.